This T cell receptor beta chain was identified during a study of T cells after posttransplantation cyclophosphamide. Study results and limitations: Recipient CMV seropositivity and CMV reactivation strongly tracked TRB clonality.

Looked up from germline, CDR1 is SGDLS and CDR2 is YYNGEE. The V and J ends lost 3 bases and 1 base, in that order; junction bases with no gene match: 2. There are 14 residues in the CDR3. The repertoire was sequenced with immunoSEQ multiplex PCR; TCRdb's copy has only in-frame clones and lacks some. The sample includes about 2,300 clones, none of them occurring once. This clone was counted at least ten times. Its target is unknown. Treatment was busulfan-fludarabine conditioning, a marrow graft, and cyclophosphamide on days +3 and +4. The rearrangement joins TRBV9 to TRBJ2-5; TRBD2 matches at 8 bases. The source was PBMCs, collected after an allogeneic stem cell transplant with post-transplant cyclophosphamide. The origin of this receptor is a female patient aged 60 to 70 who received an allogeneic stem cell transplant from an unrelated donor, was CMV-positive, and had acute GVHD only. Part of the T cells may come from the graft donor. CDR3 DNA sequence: TGTGCCAGCAGCGCCGGACTAGCCCAAGAGACCCAGTACTTC. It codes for CASSAGLAQETQYF.